The entry below gives a single TCR beta chain sequence along with its context. Its antigen target is currently unknown. The CDR3 runs 15 amino acids, cysteine and phenylalanine included. The entry carries no DNA sequence. According to the germline V gene, CDR1 reads SGDLS and CDR2 reads YYNGEE. This sample is part of a study of T cells expressing NK-cell markers (dated by TCRdb to 2018 to 2020). Regarding the complete study: Three sorted T-cell subsets (CD3+CD56+NKG2C+, CD3+CD56+NKG2C- and CD3+CD56-NKG2C+) from about 8 donors had their TCR beta-chain repertoires profiled. Among the eight sequenced donors, seven were HCMV-seropositive and one was HCMV-seronegative. Randomly selected healthy volunteers, three men and five women, were used as the eight sequenced donors. Illumina HiSeq 2000/2500, MiSeq or NextSeq was used to sequence libraries as 2 x 150 bp reads. What the study reported, not specific to this receptor: Those dominant clonotypes were again the most abundant among CD3+CD56-NKG2C+ cells in a handful of donors, at roughly 25-60.1%. In six donors, the dominant CD3+CD56+NKG2C+ clonotypes ranked among the top 10 CD8+ clonotypes, making up roughly 1.0-7.5% of CD8+ T cells. It remained unclear whether the expanded NKG2C-expressing T cell clones were specific for HCMV antigens.

The sequencer was an Illumina HiSeq 2000. The TCR beta cDNA libraries were made using 5'RACE template switching, a step that added both a universal primer site and unique molecular identifiers. Synthesis of cDNA was primed from the TCR beta constant segment and was followed by two consecutive PCR amplification steps. In the authors' own workflow: Reads were demultiplexed and grouped by UMI with MIGEC, and clonotypes were assembled and quantified with MiTCR. To exclude erroneous sequences, only TCR cDNA sequences supported by at least two reads were retained. The tcR package was used for downstream repertoire analysis, and clonotypes were matched between fractions using CDR3 nucleotide sequence together with V segment. VDJmatch was used to annotate antigen specificity against VDJdb, with one amino acid substitution allowed in CDR3. TCRdb reprocessed the reads into one record per CDR3 protein sequence, lacking DNA. In this record, the V and J calls reflect TCRdb's handling and not the investigators' own analysis. This sample's table has entries for 140,000 or so distinct CDR3 sequences. The top ten hold about 12% of the sample.

HCMV-specific IgG was detected in serum with a commercial ELISA kit to determine HCMV serostatus. Peripheral blood mononuclear cells were isolated from blood by Ficoll density gradient centrifugation. This TCR derives from a man aged 18 to 35 in good health. Donor details come from another sample of the same person, matched by shared clones. This sequence uses TRBV9 and TRBJ2-7; TCRdb indicates TRBD2, and absent DNA this call remains unverified. Input material: blood T cells: a sorted CD56 or NKG2C T cell subset, CD4+ or CD8+ T cells, or bulk PBMC T cells (not recorded which). The CDR3 protein is CASSPGLLFGYEQYF.